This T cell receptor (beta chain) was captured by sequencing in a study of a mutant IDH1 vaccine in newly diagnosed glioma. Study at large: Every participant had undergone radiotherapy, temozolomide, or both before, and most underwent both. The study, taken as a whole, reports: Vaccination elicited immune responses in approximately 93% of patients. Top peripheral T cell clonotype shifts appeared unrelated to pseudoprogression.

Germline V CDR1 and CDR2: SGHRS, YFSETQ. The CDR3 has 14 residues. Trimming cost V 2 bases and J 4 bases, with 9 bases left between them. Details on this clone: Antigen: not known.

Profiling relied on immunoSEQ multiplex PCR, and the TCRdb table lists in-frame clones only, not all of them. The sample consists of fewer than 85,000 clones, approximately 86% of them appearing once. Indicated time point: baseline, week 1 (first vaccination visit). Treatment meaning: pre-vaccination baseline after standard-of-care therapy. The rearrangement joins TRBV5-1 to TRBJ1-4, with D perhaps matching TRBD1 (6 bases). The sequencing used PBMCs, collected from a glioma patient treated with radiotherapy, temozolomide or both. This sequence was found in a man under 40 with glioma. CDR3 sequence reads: CASSFGTSNEKLFF. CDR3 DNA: TGCGCCAGCAGCTTCGGGACAAGTAATGAAAAACTGTTTTTT.